A selection of T cell receptor beta chains follows, all from one sample in a study of blood T cell repertoires in COVID-19. Assay: immunoSEQ multiplex PCR; the TCRdb copy retains only in-frame clones and omits some. The sample includes about 280,000 clones, nearly 90% of them seen just once. The sequenced material came from PBMCs or T cells enriched from blood (not recorded which). These TCRs come from a woman aged 18-29 years with acute COVID-19. Each CDR3 is given with its conserved first and last residue. A D gene is named only where the DNA matches it firmly. Clone size appears in some rows only: once, few, many, or a class for an expanded clone.

J gene	clone size	D gene	V gene	CDR3 protein	CDR3 DNA
TRBJ2-5	NA	NA	TRBV5-1	CASSLRPASLQETQYF	TGCGCCAGCAGCTTGAGGCCAGCGAGCTTACAAGAGACCCAGTACTTC
TRBJ2-7	NA	NA	TRBV7-6	CASTHMVGGAPDEQYF	TGTGCCAGCACCCACATGGTCGGAGGAGCCCCGGACGAGCAGTACTTC
TRBJ2-3	NA	TRBD1	TRBV27	CASSLMTGRVTQYF	TGTGCCAGCAGTTTGATGACAGGGCGAGTTACGCAGTATTTT
TRBJ1-1	NA	NA	TRBV28	CASSLWSPVEAFF	TGTGCCAGCAGTTTATGGTCTCCAGTCGAAGCTTTCTTT
TRBJ1-5	few	NA	TRBV28	CASSLRAGSNQPQHF	TGTGCCAGCAGTTTAAGGGCAGGGAGCAATCAGCCCCAGCATTTT
TRBJ2-1	NA	TRBD2	TRBV7-9	CASSGWDYGYNEQFF	TGTGCCAGCAGCGGATGGGACTATGGCTACAATGAGCAGTTCTTC
TRBJ1-5	NA	TRBD1	TRBV18	CASSPFQGGDQPQHF	TGTGCCAGCTCACCATTTCAGGGGGGAGATCAGCCCCAGCATTTT
TRBJ2-1	NA	TRBD2	TRBV5-4	CASSSSGSLKNEQFF	TGTGCCAGCAGCTCAAGCGGGAGTCTTAAAAATGAGCAGTTCTTC
TRBJ2-1	once	TRBD2	TRBV11-3	CASSSRTSGPSSYNEQFF	TGTGCCAGCAGTTCGAGGACTAGCGGGCCGAGCTCCTACAATGAGCAGTTCTTC
TRBJ1-3	NA	TRBD1	TRBV6-5	CASYGRDSSGNTIYF	TGTGCCAGCTACGGCCGGGACAGCTCTGGAAACACCATATATTTT
TRBJ2-2	NA	NA	TRBV2	CASRDFANTGELFF	TGTGCCAGCAGGGACTTCGCGAACACCGGGGAGCTGTTTTTT
TRBJ1-1	NA	NA	TRBV28	CASTHNGIAFF	TGTGCCAGCACCCATAACGGGATCGCTTTCTTT
TRBJ2-4	NA	TRBD1	TRBV4-3	CASSQDTGQGLVQYF	TGCGCCAGCAGCCAAGATACAGGACAGGGTTTGGTTCAGTACTTC
TRBJ1-2	NA	NA	TRBV18	CASSPGLDYGYTF	TGTGCCAGCTCACCGGGCTTGGACTATGGCTACACCTTC
TRBJ2-3	NA	NA	TRBV5-4	CASSARTQSTDTQYF	TGTGCCAGCAGCGCGCGGACTCAGAGCACAGATACGCAGTATTTT
TRBJ2-7	NA	NA	TRBV5-1	CASSPQRDYEQYF	TGCGCCAGCAGCCCCCAGCGTGATTACGAGCAGTACTTC
TRBJ2-2	NA	TRBD2	TRBV4-1	CASSQETSGRLSRGTGELFF	TGCGCCAGCAGCCAGGAGACTAGCGGGAGATTATCGAGGGGCACCGGGGAGCTGTTTTTT
TRBJ2-7	NA	TRBD2	TRBV6-5	CATRGGTGKQYF	TGTGCCACCCGGGGGGGTACAGGCAAGCAGTACTTC
TRBJ2-7	NA	NA	TRBV18	CASSPSSVYEQYF	TGTGCCAGCTCACCATCCTCCGTCTACGAGCAGTACTTC
TRBJ2-1	NA	NA	TRBV3-1/TRBV3-2	CASSPPLGLNEQFF	TGTGCCAGCAGCCCCCCTCTGGGGCTCAATGAGCAGTTCTTC
TRBJ2-1	NA	NA	TRBV11-2	CASNPGTSEQFF	TGTGCCAGCAACCCCGGGACATCCGAGCAGTTCTTC
TRBJ1-5	NA	TRBD1	TRBV4-1	CASSRAGTGSNQPQHF	TGCGCCAGCAGCCGTGCCGGGACAGGGAGCAATCAGCCCCAGCATTTT
TRBJ1-4	NA	TRBD1	TRBV18	CASSPSQTGDEKLFF	TGTGCCAGCTCACCTTCCCAGACAGGGGATGAAAAACTGTTTTTT
TRBJ1-6	NA	NA	TRBV9	CASSVDSNSPLHF	TGTGCCAGCAGCGTAGACAGTAATTCACCCCTCCACTTT
TRBJ2-5	NA	NA	TRBV7-2	CASSLVGGGPKETQYF	TGTGCCAGCAGCTTAGTGGGGGGAGGCCCCAAAGAGACCCAGTACTTC
TRBJ2-3	NA	NA	TRBV6-1	CASSEFSGLSTDTQYF	TGTGCCAGCAGTGAATTCAGCGGGCTGAGCACAGATACGCAGTATTTT
TRBJ2-1	NA	TRBD1	TRBV14	CASSRDRNLWNEQFF	TGTGCCAGCAGCCGGGACAGGAATCTCTGGAATGAGCAGTTCTTC
TRBJ2-2	NA	NA	TRBV18	CASSPAGVPGELFF	TGTGCCAGCTCACCCGCAGGGGTCCCCGGGGAGCTGTTTTTT
TRBJ2-7	NA	NA	TRBV7-3	CASSPQAAPSYEQYF	TGTGCCAGCAGCCCGCAAGCGGCACCCTCCTACGAGCAGTACTTC
TRBJ2-7	NA	TRBD2	TRBV28	CASSFLTSGRAEYEQYF	TGTGCCAGCAGTTTTCTGACTAGCGGGAGGGCCGAGTACGAGCAGTACTTC
TRBJ2-7	NA	TRBD2	TRBV6-1	CASSDTSGFYEQYF	TGTGCCAGCAGTGATACTAGCGGGTTTTACGAGCAGTACTTC
TRBJ2-7	NA	TRBD2	TRBV28	CASSFPAGGDLSNEQYF	TGTGCCAGCAGTTTCCCCGCGGGAGGGGATCTTAGCAACGAGCAGTACTTC
TRBJ2-7	NA	TRBD1	TRBV5-1	CASSLNRGVSYEQYF	TGCGCCAGCAGCTTGAACAGGGGAGTCTCCTACGAGCAGTACTTC
TRBJ2-7	NA	NA	TRBV4-2	CASSQNSQGGLYEQYF	TGTGCCAGCAGCCAAAACTCTCAAGGCGGGCTCTACGAGCAGTACTTC
TRBJ2-2	once	TRBD2	TRBV25-1	CASSEKGLASTGELFF	TGTGCCAGCAGTGAAAAGGGACTAGCCTCCACCGGGGAGCTGTTTTTT
TRBJ2-6	NA	TRBD2	TRBV6-4	CASSVGGSPGANVLTF	TGTGCCAGCAGTGTGGGAGGGTCCCCTGGGGCCAACGTCCTGACTTTC
TRBJ1-2	NA	NA	TRBV3-1/TRBV3-2	CASSQTRQGGRYGYTF	TGTGCCAGCAGCCAGACCCGACAAGGAGGGCGATATGGCTACACCTTC
TRBJ2-7	once	TRBD2	TRBV6-5	CASRDGLAGTYEQYF	TGTGCCAGCAGGGATGGATTAGCGGGGACCTACGAGCAGTACTTC
TRBJ1-2	NA	TRBD1	TRBV5-4	CASSPAGTGVVGVGGYTF	TGTGCCAGCAGCCCGGCCGGGACAGGGGTAGTAGGTGTTGGTGGCTACACCTTC
TRBJ1-1	NA	TRBD1	TRBV5-1	CASSLRTGNTEAFF	TGCGCCAGCAGCTTAAGGACAGGGAACACTGAAGCTTTCTTT
TRBJ2-7	once	NA	TRBV11-2	CASSLVNEQYF	TGTGCCAGCAGCTTAGTTAACGAGCAGTACTTC
TRBJ2-3	once	TRBD2	TRBV7-2	CASSLTQVRLAGRIDTQYF	TGTGCCAGCAGCTTAACCCAAGTCAGGTTAGCGGGACGAATAGATACGCAGTATTTT
TRBJ2-1	NA	NA	TRBV5-1	CASSPTSSRNEQFF	TGCGCCAGCAGCCCGACTTCTAGCCGCAATGAGCAGTTCTTC
TRBJ2-7	NA	TRBD2	TRBV7-2	CASSLDGREWDEQYF	TGTGCCAGCAGCTTAGACGGGCGGGAGTGGGACGAGCAGTACTTC
TRBJ1-5	NA	NA	TRBV3-1/TRBV3-2	CASSQASRGPQHF	TGTGCCAGCAGCCAAGCTAGTAGGGGTCCCCAGCATTTT
TRBJ2-7	NA	NA	TRBV6-1	CASSEALVAYEQYF	TGTGCCAGCAGTGAAGCTCTAGTTGCCTACGAGCAGTACTTC
TRBJ1-5	NA	TRBD1	TRBV24-1	CATSDRGQVNQPQHF	TGTGCCACCAGTGACCGGGGACAGGTCAATCAGCCCCAGCATTTT
TRBJ2-2	NA	TRBD2	TRBV7-6	CASSFSGMGVVGELFF	TGTGCCAGCAGCTTTAGCGGGATGGGGGTCGTCGGGGAGCTGTTTTTT
TRBJ1-5	NA	NA	TRBV7-8	CASSSRREWSNQPQHF	TGTGCCAGCAGCTCCCGGAGGGAGTGGAGCAATCAGCCCCAGCATTTT
TRBJ2-6	once	TRBD1	TRBV10-2	CASSESYGTGGSGANVLTF	TGCGCCAGCAGTGAGTCGTACGGGACAGGGGGCTCTGGGGCCAACGTCCTGACTTTC
TRBJ2-1	NA	TRBD1	TRBV19	CASSIVAGGSYNEQFF	TGTGCCAGTAGTATAGTCGCAGGGGGCTCCTACAATGAGCAGTTCTTC
TRBJ2-1	NA	TRBD2	TRBV19	CASKLSGLAGSEQFF	TGTGCCAGTAAGTTGTCGGGACTAGCGGGAAGTGAGCAGTTCTTC
TRBJ1-3	NA	TRBD1	TRBV3-1/TRBV3-2	CASSEKGARGVNTIYF	TGTGCCAGCAGCGAAAAGGGGGCGAGGGGAGTAAACACCATATATTTT
TRBJ2-2	NA	TRBD2	TRBV19	CASSTPGLAGGAGELFF	TGTGCCAGTAGTACGCCCGGACTAGCGGGAGGAGCCGGGGAGCTGTTTTTT
TRBJ2-1	once	TRBD2	TRBV28	CASSLLREAGNEQFF	TGTGCCAGCAGTTTATTGCGGGAGGCAGGGAATGAGCAGTTCTTC
TRBJ2-1	NA	NA	TRBV9	CASSVDPGHNEQFF	TGTGCCAGCAGCGTAGATCCCGGTCACAATGAGCAGTTCTTC
TRBJ2-3	once	TRBD2	TRBV19	CASSIGLAGLKDTQYF	TGTGCCAGTAGTATAGGACTAGCGGGATTAAAAGATACGCAGTATTTT
TRBJ2-7	NA	TRBD2	TRBV4-1	CASSPAGTRGEQYF	TGCGCCAGCAGCCCAGCCGGGACTAGGGGTGAGCAGTACTTC
TRBJ2-4	NA	TRBD1	TRBV6-5	CASRPQGARNIQYF	TGTGCCAGCAGGCCACAGGGGGCGAGGAACATTCAGTACTTC
TRBJ1-2	NA	TRBD1	TRBV6-5	CASSYGTGLFNGYTF	TGTGCCAGCAGTTACGGGACAGGGCTCTTCAATGGCTACACCTTC